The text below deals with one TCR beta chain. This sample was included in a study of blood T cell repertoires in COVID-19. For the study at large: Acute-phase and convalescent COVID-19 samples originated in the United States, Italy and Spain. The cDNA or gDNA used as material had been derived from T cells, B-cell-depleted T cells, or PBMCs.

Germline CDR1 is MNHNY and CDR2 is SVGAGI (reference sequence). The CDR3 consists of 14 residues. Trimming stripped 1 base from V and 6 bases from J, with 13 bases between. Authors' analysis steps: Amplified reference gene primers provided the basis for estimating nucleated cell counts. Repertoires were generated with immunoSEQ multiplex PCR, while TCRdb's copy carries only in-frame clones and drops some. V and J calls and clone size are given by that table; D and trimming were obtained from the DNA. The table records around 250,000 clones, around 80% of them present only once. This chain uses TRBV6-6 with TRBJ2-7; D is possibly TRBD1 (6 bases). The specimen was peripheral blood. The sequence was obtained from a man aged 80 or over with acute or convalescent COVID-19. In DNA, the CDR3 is TGTGCCAGCAGTTACTTTGGGGGCGTAGGCGAGCAGTACTTC. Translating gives CASSYFGGVGEQYF.